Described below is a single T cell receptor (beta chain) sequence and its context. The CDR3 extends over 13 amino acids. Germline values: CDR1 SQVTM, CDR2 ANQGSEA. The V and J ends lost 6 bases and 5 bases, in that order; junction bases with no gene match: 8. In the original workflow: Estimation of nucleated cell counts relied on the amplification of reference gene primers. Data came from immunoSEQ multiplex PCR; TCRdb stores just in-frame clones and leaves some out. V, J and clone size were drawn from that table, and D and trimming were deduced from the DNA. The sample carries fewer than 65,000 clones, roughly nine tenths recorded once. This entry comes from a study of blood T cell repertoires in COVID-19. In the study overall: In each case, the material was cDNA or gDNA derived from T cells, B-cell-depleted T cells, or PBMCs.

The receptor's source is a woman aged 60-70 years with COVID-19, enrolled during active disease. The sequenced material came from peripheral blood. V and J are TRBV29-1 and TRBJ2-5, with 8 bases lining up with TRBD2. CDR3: CSVGAGAWETQYF. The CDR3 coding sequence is TGCAGCGTGGGAGCGGGAGCTTGGGAGACCCAGTACTTC.